A selection of T cell receptor beta chains follows, all from one sample in a study of CD8 T cells in Susac syndrome. MiXCR, run by TCRdb on the immunoSEQ multiplex PCR reads, gives a single entry per CDR3 protein. This sample has fewer than 350,000 distinct CDR3 sequences, with approximately 89% found just once. The sample comprised CD8+ T cells from PBMCs. These receptors were taken from a human donor with multiple sclerosis. The CDR3 runs from the conserved cysteine through the conserved F or W. D genes are given only for firm matches. Clone size is shown for a subset of rows, as once, few, many or a class of expanded clone.

J,V,D,size,DNA,CDR3
TRBJ1-1,TRBV6-1,NA,NA,TGTGCCAGCAGTCGCATGGTGTGGGGCGAGACTGAAGCTTTCTTT,CASSRMVWGETEAFF
TRBJ2-3,TRBV20-1,NA,NA,TGCAGTGCCGAGGACGAGAGCAGGGGATCAGATACGCAGTATTTT,CSAEDESRGSDTQYF
TRBJ2-7,TRBV6-2/TRBV6-3,TRBD1,few,TGTGCCAGCACTACAGATGGGACAGGCTCCTACGAGCAGTACTTC,CASTTDGTGSYEQYF
TRBJ1-1,TRBV27,NA,NA,TGTGCCAGCAGTTTGCCCGGGACGAACACTGAAGCTTTCTTT,CASSLPGTNTEAFF
TRBJ1-5,TRBV19,NA,NA,TGTGCCAGTAGTATAGGCACGAGGGTTCGAAATCAGCCCCAGCATTTT,CASSIGTRVRNQPQHF
TRBJ2-5,TRBV18,NA,NA,TGTGCCAGCTCACTGCGAAGGCCGGGGGCCCCTGTTCAAGAGACCCAGTACTTC,CASSLRRPGAPVQETQYF
TRBJ1-1,TRBV19,NA,NA,TGTGCCAGTAGTATAGATCCAGGGGTGGCTGCTGAAGCTTTCTTT,CASSIDPGVAAEAFF
TRBJ2-7,TRBV4-2,TRBD2,NA,TGTGCCAGCAGCCAAGATTGGCTAGCGGGAGACGAGCAGTACTTC,CASSQDWLAGDEQYF
TRBJ1-1,TRBV19,NA,NA,TGTGCCAGTAGTCCAGGGGCGCGGACTGAAGCTTTCTTT,CASSPGARTEAFF
TRBJ2-1,TRBV6-2/TRBV6-3,TRBD2,NA,TGTGCCAGCAGTTACTCCCTAGCGGGGGGACTTTACAATGAGCAGTTCTTC,CASSYSLAGGLYNEQFF